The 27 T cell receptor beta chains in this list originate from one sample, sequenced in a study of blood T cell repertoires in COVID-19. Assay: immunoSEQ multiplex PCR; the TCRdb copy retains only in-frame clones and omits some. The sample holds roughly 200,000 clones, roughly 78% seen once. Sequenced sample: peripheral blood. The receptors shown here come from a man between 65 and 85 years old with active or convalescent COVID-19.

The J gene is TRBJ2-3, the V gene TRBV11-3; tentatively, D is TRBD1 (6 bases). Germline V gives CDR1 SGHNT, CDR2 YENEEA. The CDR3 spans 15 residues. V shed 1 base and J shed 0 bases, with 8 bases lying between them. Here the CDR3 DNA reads TGTGCCAGCAGCTTAGGGGGGACAAGCACAGATACGCAGTATTTT. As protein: CASSLGGTSTDTQYF.

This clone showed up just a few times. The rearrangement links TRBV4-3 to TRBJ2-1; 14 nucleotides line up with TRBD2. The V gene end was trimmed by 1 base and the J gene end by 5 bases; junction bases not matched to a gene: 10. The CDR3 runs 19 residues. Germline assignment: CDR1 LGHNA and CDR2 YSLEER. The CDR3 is CASSQVFTGTSGGHNEQFF. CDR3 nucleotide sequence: TGCGCCAGCAGCCAAGTTTTTACCGGGACTAGCGGGGGTCACAATGAGCAGTTCTTC.

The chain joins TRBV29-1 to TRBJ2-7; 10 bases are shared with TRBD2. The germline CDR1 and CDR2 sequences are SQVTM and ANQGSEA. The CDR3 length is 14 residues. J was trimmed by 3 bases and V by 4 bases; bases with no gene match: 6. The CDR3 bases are TGCAGCGTTGTAGCTAGCGGGGGCCACTACGAGCAGTACTTC. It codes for CSVVASGGHYEQYF.

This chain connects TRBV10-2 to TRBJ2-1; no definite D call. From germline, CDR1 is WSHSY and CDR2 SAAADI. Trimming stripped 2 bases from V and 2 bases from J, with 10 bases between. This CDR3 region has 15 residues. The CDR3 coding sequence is TGCGCCAGCAGTGAGGCGAACGCCCCCTACAATGAGCAGTTCTTC. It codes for CASSEANAPYNEQFF.

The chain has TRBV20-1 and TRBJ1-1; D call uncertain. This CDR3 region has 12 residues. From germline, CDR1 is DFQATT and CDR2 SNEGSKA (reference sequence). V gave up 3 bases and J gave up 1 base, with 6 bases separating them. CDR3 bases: TGCAGTGCTAGTCAGGCGAACACTGAAGCTTTCTTT. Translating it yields CSASQANTEAFF.

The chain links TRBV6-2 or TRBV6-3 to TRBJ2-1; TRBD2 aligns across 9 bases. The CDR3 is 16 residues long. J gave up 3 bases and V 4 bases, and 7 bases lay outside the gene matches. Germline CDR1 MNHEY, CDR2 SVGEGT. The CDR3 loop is CASSSIKRGDYNEQFF. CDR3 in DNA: TGTGCCAGCAGTTCCATAAAGCGGGGGGACTACAATGAGCAGTTCTTC.

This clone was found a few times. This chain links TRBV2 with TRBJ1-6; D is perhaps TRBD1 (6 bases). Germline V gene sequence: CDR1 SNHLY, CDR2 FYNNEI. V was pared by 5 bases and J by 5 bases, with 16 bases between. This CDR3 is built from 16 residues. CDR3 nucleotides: TGTGCCAGCAGTCTGGCGACAGGACCCAATAATTCACCCCTCCACTTT. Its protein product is CASSLATGPNNSPLHF. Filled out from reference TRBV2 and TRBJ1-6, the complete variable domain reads EPEVTQTPSHQVTQMGQEVILRCVPISNHLYFYWYRQILGQKVEFLVSFYNNEISEKSEIFDDQFSVERPDGSNFTLKIRSTKLEDSAMYFCASSLATGPNNSPLHFGNGTRLTVT.

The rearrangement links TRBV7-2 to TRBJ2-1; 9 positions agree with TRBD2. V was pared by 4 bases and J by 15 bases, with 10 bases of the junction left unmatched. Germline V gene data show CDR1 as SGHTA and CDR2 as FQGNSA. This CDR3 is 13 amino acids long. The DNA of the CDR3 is TGTGCCAGCAGCTCATATAGCGGGAGAGATCGGTTCTTC. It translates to CASSSYSGRDRFF.

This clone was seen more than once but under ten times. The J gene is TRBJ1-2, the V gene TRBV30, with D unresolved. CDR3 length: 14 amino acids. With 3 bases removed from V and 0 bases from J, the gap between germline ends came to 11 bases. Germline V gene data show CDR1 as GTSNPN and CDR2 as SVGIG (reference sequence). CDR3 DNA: TGTGCCTGGAGGAGAGGCCCAGCTAACTATGGCTACACCTTC. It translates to CAWRRGPANYGYTF.

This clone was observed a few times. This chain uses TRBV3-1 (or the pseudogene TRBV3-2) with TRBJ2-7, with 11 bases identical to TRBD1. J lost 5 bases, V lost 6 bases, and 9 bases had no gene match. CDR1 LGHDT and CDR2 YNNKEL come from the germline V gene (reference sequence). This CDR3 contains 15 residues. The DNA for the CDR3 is TGTGCCAGCAGGAATCGGGGACAGGGGGACAACGAGCAGTACTTC. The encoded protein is CASRNRGQGDNEQYF.

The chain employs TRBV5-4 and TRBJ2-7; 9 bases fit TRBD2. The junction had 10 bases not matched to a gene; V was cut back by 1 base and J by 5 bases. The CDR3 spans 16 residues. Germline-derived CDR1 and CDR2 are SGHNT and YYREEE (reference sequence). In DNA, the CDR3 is TGTGCCAGCAGCTTGATCGTGGTAGCGGGAGAACACGAGCAGTACTTC. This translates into CASSLIVVAGEHEQYF.

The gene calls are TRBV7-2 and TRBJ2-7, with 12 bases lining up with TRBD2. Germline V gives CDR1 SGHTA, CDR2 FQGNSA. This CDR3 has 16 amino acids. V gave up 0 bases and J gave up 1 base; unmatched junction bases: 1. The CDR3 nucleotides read TGTGCCAGCAGCTTAGCGACTAGCGGGGGATCCTACGAGCAGTACTTC. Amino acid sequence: CASSLATSGGSYEQYF.

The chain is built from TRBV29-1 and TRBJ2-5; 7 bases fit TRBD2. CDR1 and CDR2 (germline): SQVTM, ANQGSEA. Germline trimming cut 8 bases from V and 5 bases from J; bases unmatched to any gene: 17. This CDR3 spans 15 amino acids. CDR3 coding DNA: TGCAGCCTTCTGGGGAGGGCCCAGCGCCTGGAGACCCAGTACTTC. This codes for CSLLGRAQRLETQYF.

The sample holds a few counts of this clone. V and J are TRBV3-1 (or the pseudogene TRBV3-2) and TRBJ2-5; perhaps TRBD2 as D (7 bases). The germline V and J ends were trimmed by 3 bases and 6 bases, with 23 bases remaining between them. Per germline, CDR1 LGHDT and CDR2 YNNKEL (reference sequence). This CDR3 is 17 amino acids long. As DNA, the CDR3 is TGTGCCAGCAGCCATTCAAGTCAGGGAGGGGGGCTTAAGACCCAGTACTTC. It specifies CASSHSSQGGGLKTQYF.

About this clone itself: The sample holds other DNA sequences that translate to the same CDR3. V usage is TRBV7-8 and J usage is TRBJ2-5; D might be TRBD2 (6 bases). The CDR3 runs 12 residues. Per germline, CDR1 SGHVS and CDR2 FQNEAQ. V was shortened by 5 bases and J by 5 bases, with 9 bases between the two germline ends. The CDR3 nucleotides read TGTGCCAGCAGCGGAGGAGGGGAGACCCAGTACTTC. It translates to CASSGGGETQYF. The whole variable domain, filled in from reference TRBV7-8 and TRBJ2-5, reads GAGVSQSPRYKVAKRGQDVALRCDPISGHVSLFWYQQALGQGPEFLTYFQNEAQLDKSGLPSDRFFAERPEGSVSTLKIQRTQQEDSAVYLCASSGGGETQYFGPGTRLLVL.

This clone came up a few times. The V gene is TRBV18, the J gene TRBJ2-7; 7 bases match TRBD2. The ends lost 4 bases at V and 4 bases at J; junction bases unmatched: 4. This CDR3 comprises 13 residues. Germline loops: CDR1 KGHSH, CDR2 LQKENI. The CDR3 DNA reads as TGTGCCAGCTCACGGGAGGGAATTTACGAGCAGTACTTC. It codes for CASSREGIYEQYF.

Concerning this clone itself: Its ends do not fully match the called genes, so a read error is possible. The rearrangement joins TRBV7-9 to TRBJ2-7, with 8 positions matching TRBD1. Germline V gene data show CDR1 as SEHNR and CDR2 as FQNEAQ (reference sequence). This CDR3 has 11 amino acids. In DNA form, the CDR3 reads TGTGCCAGCAGCCCCGAGGGACAGGATGACTTC. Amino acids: CASSPEGQDDF.

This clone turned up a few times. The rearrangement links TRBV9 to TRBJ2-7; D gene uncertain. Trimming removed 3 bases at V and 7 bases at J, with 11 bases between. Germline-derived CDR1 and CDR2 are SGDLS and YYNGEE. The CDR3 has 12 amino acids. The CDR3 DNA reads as TGTGCCAGCAGCGCCTCCGGTCCGGAGCAGTACTTC. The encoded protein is CASSASGPEQYF. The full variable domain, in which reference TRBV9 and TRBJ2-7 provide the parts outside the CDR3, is DSGVTQTPKHLITATGQRVTLRCSPRSGDLSVYWYQQSLDQGLQFLIQYYNGEERAKGNILERFSAQQFPDLHSELNLSSLELGDSALYFCASSASGPEQYFGPGTRLTVT.

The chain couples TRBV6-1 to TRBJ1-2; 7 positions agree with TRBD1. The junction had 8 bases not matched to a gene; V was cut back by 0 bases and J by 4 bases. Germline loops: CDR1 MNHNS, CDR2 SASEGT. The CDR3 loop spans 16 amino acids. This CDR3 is CASSEAVTGPSYGYTF. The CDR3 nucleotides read TGTGCCAGCAGTGAAGCGGTGACAGGGCCTTCCTATGGCTACACCTTC.

The CDR3 nucleotides read TGTGCCAGCAGCTTAGACCAGGGGCGGAGGCTGTTTTTT. Its translation: CASSLDQGRRLFF. This chain uses TRBV7-2 with TRBJ1-4; tentatively, D is TRBD1 (6 bases). Trimming stripped 1 base from V and 14 bases from J, with 14 bases between. Germline assignment: CDR1 SGHTA and CDR2 FQGNSA. CDR3 size: 13 residues.

For the CDR3, the DNA is TGTGCCAGCAGCTTCGGAGCGAACACTGAAGCTTTCTTT. Amino acid sequence: CASSFGANTEAFF. The J gene is TRBJ1-1, the V gene TRBV7-3; D not certain. This CDR3 region has 13 residues. With 3 bases removed from V and 1 base from J, the gap between germline ends came to 6 bases. Germline V gene lookup returns CDR1 SGHTA and CDR2 FQGTGA.

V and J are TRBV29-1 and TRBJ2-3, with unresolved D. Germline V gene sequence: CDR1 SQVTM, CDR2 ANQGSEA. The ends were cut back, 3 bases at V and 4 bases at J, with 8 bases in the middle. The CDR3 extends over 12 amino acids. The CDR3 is CSVDRQADTQYF. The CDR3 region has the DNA TGCAGCGTTGACAGGCAAGCAGATACGCAGTATTTT.

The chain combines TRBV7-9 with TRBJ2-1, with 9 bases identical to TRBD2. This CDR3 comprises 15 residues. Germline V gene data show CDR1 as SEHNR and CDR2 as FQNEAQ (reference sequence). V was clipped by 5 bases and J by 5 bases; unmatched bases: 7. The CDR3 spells CASSRSGGWDNEQFF. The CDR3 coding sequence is TGTGCCAGCAGCCGTAGCGGGGGCTGGGACAATGAGCAGTTCTTC.

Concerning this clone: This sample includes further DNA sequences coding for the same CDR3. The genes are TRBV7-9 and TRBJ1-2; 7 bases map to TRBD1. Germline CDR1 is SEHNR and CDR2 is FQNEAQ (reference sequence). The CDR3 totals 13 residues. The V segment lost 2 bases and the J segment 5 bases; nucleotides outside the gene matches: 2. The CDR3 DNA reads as TGTGCCAGCAGCTTAACAGGGGAGTATGGCTACACCTTC. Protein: CASSLTGEYGYTF.

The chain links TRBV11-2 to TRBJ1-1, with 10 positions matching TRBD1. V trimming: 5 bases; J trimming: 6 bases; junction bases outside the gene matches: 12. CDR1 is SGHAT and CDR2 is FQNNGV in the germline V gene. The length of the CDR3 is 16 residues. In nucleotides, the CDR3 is TGTGCCAGCAGCCCCGGGACAGGGGAACGGGGTGCTGAAGCTTTCTTT. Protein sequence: CASSPGTGERGAEAFF.

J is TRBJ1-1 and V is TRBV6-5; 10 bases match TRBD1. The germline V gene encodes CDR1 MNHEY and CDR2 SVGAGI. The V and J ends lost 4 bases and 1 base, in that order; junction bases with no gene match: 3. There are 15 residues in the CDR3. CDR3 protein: CASSSRTGGNTEAFF. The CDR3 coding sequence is TGTGCCAGCAGTTCCCGGACAGGGGGGAACACTGAAGCTTTCTTT.

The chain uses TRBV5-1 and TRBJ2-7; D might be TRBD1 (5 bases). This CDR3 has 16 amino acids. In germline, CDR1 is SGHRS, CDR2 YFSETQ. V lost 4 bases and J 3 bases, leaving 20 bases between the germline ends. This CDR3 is CASSLPDRRNNYEQYF. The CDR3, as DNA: TGCGCCAGCAGCCTGCCTGACAGACGAAATAACTACGAGCAGTACTTC.